The next 19 T cell receptor beta chains were all read from a single sample in a study of cytomegalovirus exposure and HLA in healthy donors. 60 Vbeta and 13 Jbeta primers were used in PCR. TCRdb keeps only in-frame clones here, not all; method: immunoSEQ multiplex PCR. Among roughly 110,000 clones listed, approximately 80% were seen once. The sequencing sample was made of PBMCs. The receptors shown here come from a man aged 50-59 years in good health and CMV-seronegative.

This sequence joins TRBV7-2 and TRBJ2-7, with 9 positions matching TRBD1. Per the germline V gene, CDR1 is SGHTA and CDR2 is FQGNSA. V shed 1 base and J 3 bases; nucleotides not matched to a gene: 10. CDR3 size: 17 residues. The chain's CDR3 is CASSLVPGQGFNYEQYF. The DNA for the CDR3 is TGTGCCAGCAGCTTAGTCCCCGGACAGGGGTTCAACTACGAGCAGTACTTC.

The chain employs TRBV2 and TRBJ1-2; 8 bases line up with TRBD1. Germline CDR1 and CDR2: SNHLY and FYNNEI. The CDR3 has 14 residues. The V segment lost 0 bases and the J segment 7 bases; nucleotides outside the gene matches: 4. The CDR3 sequence is CASSEARQGSGYTF. The CDR3 DNA is TGTGCCAGCAGTGAAGCGCGACAGGGGAGTGGCTACACCTTC.

The CDR3 region is CASSQMLIRGGLDTQYF. CDR3 nucleotides: TGTGCCAGCAGCCAAATGTTGATAAGGGGGGGCCTTGATACGCAGTATTTT. The chain combines TRBV4-2 with TRBJ2-3; TRBD2 might be the D (7 bases). Germline V gene data show CDR1 as LGHNA and CDR2 as YNFKEQ. Trimming took off 2 bases at V and 6 bases at J, with 21 bases between the two ends. The CDR3 runs to 17 residues.

V usage is TRBV2 and J usage is TRBJ2-1; tentatively, D is TRBD2 (5 bases). Between the trimmed V and J ends, which lost 2 bases and 6 bases, there was a span of 8 bases. In germline, CDR1 is SNHLY, CDR2 FYNNEI. The CDR3 is 13 residues long. As DNA, the CDR3 is TGTGCCAGCAGTGAATCAACTAGCAATGAGCAGTTCTTC. Its protein product is CASSESTSNEQFF.

The chain joins TRBV27 to TRBJ1-1; D gene unclear. Germline assignment: CDR1 MNHEY and CDR2 SMNVEV (reference sequence). The CDR3 has 17 amino acids. The V end was cut by 3 bases, the J end by 0 bases, with 17 bases between. CDR3 amino acids: CASSFGATRLLNTEAFF. Written as DNA, the CDR3 is TGTGCCAGCAGTTTTGGTGCTACTCGATTACTGAACACTGAAGCTTTCTTT.

The table lists this clone with a count of one. The rearrangement links TRBV11-1 to TRBJ2-3; D not certain. The CDR3 sequence is 15 residues long. Germline assignment: CDR1 SGHAT and CDR2 FQDESV (reference sequence). V lost 0 bases and J lost 6, with 13 bases in between. For the CDR3, the DNA is TGTGCCAGCAGCTTAGCGCCACCCTCAGCGGATACGCAGTATTTT. This translates into CASSLAPPSADTQYF.

About this clone: At one boundary the junction diverges from the germline segment, which might be a read error. This rearrangement joins TRBV7-9 to TRBJ1-1, with D unresolved. The germline V gene has CDR1 SEHNR and CDR2 FQNEAQ (reference sequence). CDR3 length: 8 amino acids. For the CDR3, the DNA is TGTGCCAGCACAGATGAAGTCTTT. As protein: CASTDEVF.

The sample holds a few counts of this clone. The sample holds other DNA sequences that translate to the same CDR3. The rearrangement joins TRBV4-1 to TRBJ1-4; TRBD1 matches 10 bases. The CDR3 has 13 residues. The ends lost 7 bases at V and 8 bases at J; junction bases unmatched: 4. CDR1 MGHRA and CDR2 YSYEKL come from the germline V gene. CDR3 sequence (DNA): TGCGCCAGCAAGGGACAGGGGAGGGAAAAACTGTTTTTT. Encoded protein: CASKGQGREKLFF.

The rearrangement uses TRBV20-1 and TRBJ2-5, with D maybe TRBD1 (6 bases). Germline CDR1 DFQATT, CDR2 SNEGSKA (reference sequence). The CDR3 runs 11 residues. V shed 6 bases and J shed 4 bases, with 9 bases lying between them. The CDR3 here is CSALQGETQYF. CDR3 bases: TGCAGTGCGTTACAGGGAGAGACCCAGTACTTC.

The chain has TRBV7-8 and TRBJ2-2, with 8 bases matching TRBD1. The V and J ends lost 2 bases and 5 bases, in that order; junction bases with no gene match: 10. Germline-derived CDR1 and CDR2 are SGHVS and FQNEAQ. The CDR3 runs to 17 residues. The CDR3 reads CASSLWSQGASTGELFF. DNA for the CDR3: TGTGCCAGCAGCTTATGGAGTCAGGGGGCGAGTACCGGGGAGCTGTTTTTT.

The chain couples TRBV7-2 to TRBJ1-1; 7 bases fit TRBD1. The V and J ends lost 4 bases and 10 bases, in that order; junction bases with no gene match: 6. CDR3 size: 12 residues. The germline gives CDR1 SGHTA, CDR2 FQGNSA. The CDR3 reads CASSSRGPGAFF. In nucleotides, the CDR3 is TGTGCCAGCAGCTCAAGGGGGCCGGGAGCTTTCTTT.

The gene calls are TRBV5-1 and TRBJ2-2; D remains ambiguous. CDR1 is SGHRS, CDR2 YFSETQ, per germline. The V and J ends lost 4 bases and 4 bases respectively, with 17 bases between them. The CDR3 consists of 16 residues. CDR3 DNA sequence: TGCGCCAGCAGCCTCCGATCCCAGATCACCACCGGGGAGCTGTTTTTT. Residues: CASSLRSQITTGELFF. Full variable domain (remainder filled in from reference TRBV5-1 and TRBJ2-2): KAGVTQTPRYLIKTRGQQVTLSCSPISGHRSVSWYQQTPGQGLQFLFEYFSETQRNKGNFPGRFSGRQFSNSRSEMNVSTLELGDSALYLCASSLRSQITTGELFFGEGSRLTVL.

The rearrangement joins TRBV10-1 to TRBJ2-3; no clear D. The germline V gene encodes CDR1 WNHNN and CDR2 SYGVQD (reference sequence). The CDR3 covers 12 residues. Trimming cost V 5 bases and J 0 bases, with 3 bases left between them. The CDR3 sequence is CASSRSTDTQYF. As DNA, the CDR3 is TGCGCCAGCAGTCGTAGCACAGATACGCAGTATTTT.

Of note for this clone: One end of the junction is discordant with germline, which a read error may explain. This chain connects TRBV10-3 to TRBJ1-2, with TRBD1 matching 7 bases. The CDR3 is 11 amino acids. Germline V gene lookup returns CDR1 ENHRY and CDR2 SYGVKD. The CDR3: CASRGDSSVSF. CDR3 coding DNA: TGTGCCTCTAGGGGGGACAGTTCGGTTTCCTTC.

This clone was picked up one time. This sequence joins TRBV30 and TRBJ2-7; the D is unclear. Germline CDR1 reads GTSNPN; CDR2 reads SVGIG (reference sequence). V was clipped by 2 bases and J by 0 bases, with 17 bases between them. The CDR3 length is 16 residues. The CDR3 spells CAWSLLRSKRSYEQYF. The CDR3 bases are TGTGCCTGGAGTCTCTTACGGAGTAAACGCTCCTACGAGCAGTACTTC.

The genes are TRBV6-1 and TRBJ2-1, with D possibly matching TRBD1 (5 bases). The germline CDR1 and CDR2 sequences are MNHNS and SASEGT. V dropped 5 bases and J dropped 8 bases, with 10 bases sitting between them. CDR3 length equals 12 residues. CDR3 amino acids: CASSPRRDEQFF. The DNA of the CDR3 is TGTGCCAGCAGTCCTCGCAGGGATGAGCAGTTCTTC.

This chain uses TRBV7-2 with TRBJ1-4; 9 bases are a match to TRBD1. The J segment lost 7 bases and the V segment lost 5 bases, leaving 8 bases of the junction unmatched. Germline V gene sequence: CDR1 SGHTA, CDR2 FQGNSA. The CDR3 has 15 amino acids. CDR3 nucleotide sequence: TGTGCCAGCAGCATCAACAGGGGGCTTAGTGAAAAACTGTTTTTT. It is translated as CASSINRGLSEKLFF.

The chain combines TRBV4-1 with TRBJ2-2; 10 nucleotides agree with TRBD1. The germline V gene encodes CDR1 MGHRA and CDR2 YSYEKL. The CDR3 is 14 residues long. V lost 8 bases and J lost 6; bases outside the gene matches: 6. The chain's CDR3 is CASDRDRGSGELFF. Written as DNA, the CDR3 is TGCGCCAGCGACCGGGACAGGGGTTCCGGGGAGCTGTTTTTT.

This chain connects TRBV2 to TRBJ2-3; 9 positions agree with TRBD1. The CDR3 consists of 13 residues. V dropped 8 bases and J dropped 8; count of bases not matched to a gene: 8. Germline CDR1 and CDR2: SNHLY and FYNNEI. The DNA of the CDR3 is TGTGCCAGCGGTCGGGACAGGGAAGCTACGCAGTATTTT. Translation gives CASGRDREATQYF.